Listed here are 18 T cell receptor beta chains from one sample, sequenced in a study of identical twins. TCRdb called the 5' RACE reads again in MiXCR, with one record for every CDR3 protein. The sample has roughly 200,000 distinct CDR3 sequences, approximately 15% seen once. These data also formed part of another study, on T cells expressing NK-cell markers.

Sequencing used CD8+ T cells sorted from blood. The receptors stem from a woman under 30 in good health.

The chain links TRBV7-2 to TRBJ2-5, with no clear D. Trimming stripped 5 bases from V and 2 bases from J, with 9 bases between. The CDR3 length is 13 residues. From germline, CDR1 is SGHTA and CDR2 FQGNSA. CDR3 nucleotides: TGTGCCAGCAGCCTACACCTACAAGAGACCCAGTACTTC. Encoded protein: CASSLHLQETQYF.

This clonotype has only a few counts. The CDR3 region has the DNA TGCGCCAGCAGCCAAGATTTTGGGACGGACTCCGTTATATCTAAAAACATTCAGTACTTC. It is translated as CASSQDFGTDSVISKNIQYF. The genes are TRBV4-3 and TRBJ2-4; D is tentatively TRBD1 or TRBD2 (5 bases each). CDR1 is LGHNA and CDR2 is YSLEER in the germline V gene. This CDR3 has 20 residues. Trimming shortened V by 0 bases and J by 4 bases, and 25 bases separated the two germline ends.

The table lists this clonotype with a few counts. This sequence joins TRBV9 and TRBJ2-3, with a tentative D call TRBD1 (6 bases). Germline CDR1 and CDR2: SGDLS and YYNGEE. Trimming pared 1 base from V and 5 bases from J, leaving 11 bases between. The CDR3 is 14 residues long. CDR3 residues: CASSVLGAKDTQYF. CDR3 nucleotides: TGTGCCAGCAGCGTATTGGGGGCTAAAGATACGCAGTATTTT.

The genes are TRBV7-8 and TRBJ2-1; D is unclear. CDR3 length equals 12 residues. CDR1 and CDR2 from the germline V gene are SGHVS and FQNEAQ. V was shortened by 7 bases and J by 5 bases, with 9 bases between the two germline ends. Here the CDR3 DNA reads TGTGCCAGCATCGGAGACGACAATGAGCAGTTCTTC. It encodes CASIGDDNEQFF. Full variable domain (missing parts from reference TRBV7-8 and TRBJ2-1): GAGVSQSPRYKVAKRGQDVALRCDPISGHVSLFWYQQALGQGPEFLTYFQNEAQLDKSGLPSDRFFAERPEGSVSTLKIQRTQQEDSAVYLCASIGDDNEQFFGPGTRLTVL.

There are a few counts of this clonotype. This chain links TRBV3-1 with TRBJ2-5; 13 bases agree with TRBD2. Germline V gene sequence: CDR1 LGHDT, CDR2 YNNKEL (reference sequence). CDR3 length: 16 amino acids. J lost 3 bases, V lost 2 bases, and 3 bases had no gene match. As DNA, the CDR3 is TGTGCCAGCAGCCAACAAGGACTAGCGGGGGAAGAGACCCAGTACTTC. Protein sequence: CASSQQGLAGEETQYF.

This clonotype was picked up a small number of times. The chain is built from TRBV20-1 and TRBJ1-3; 9 nucleotides line up with TRBD1. Losses at the gene ends were 5 bases for V and 4 bases for J; bases not matched to a gene: 6. The CDR3 has 14 amino acids. The germline gives CDR1 DFQATT, CDR2 SNEGSKA (reference sequence). The CDR3 region is CSASTGQGGNTIYF. The CDR3 DNA follows: TGCAGTGCTTCTACAGGACAGGGGGGAAACACCATATATTTT.

This clonotype has more than one count but fewer than ten. This chain connects TRBV6-5 to TRBJ1-5; D is undetermined. The V end was cut by 0 bases, the J end by 3 bases, with 3 bases between. The CDR3 consists of 13 residues. Germline V gene sequence: CDR1 MNHEY, CDR2 SVGAGI. Written as DNA, the CDR3 is TGTGCCAGCAGTTACTCAACCAATCAGCCCCAGCATTTT. It is translated as CASSYSTNQPQHF.

The sample holds a few counts of this clonotype. The rearrangement joins TRBV3-1 to TRBJ1-1; D is unresolved. The CDR3 is 10 amino acids. V lost 6 bases to trimming and J lost 6 bases, with 5 bases between them. The germline V gene encodes CDR1 LGHDT and CDR2 YNNKEL (reference sequence). Written as DNA, the CDR3 is TGTGCCAGCAGGGGATCTGAAGCTTTCTTT. Encoded protein: CASRGSEAFF.

This clonotype was seen only a few times. The chain carries TRBV10-3 and TRBJ2-1, with D uncertain. Per the germline V gene, CDR1 is ENHRY and CDR2 is SYGVKD. The germline V and J ends were trimmed by 10 bases and 7 bases, with 11 bases remaining between them. The CDR3 runs to 11 residues. Here the CDR3 reads CATQTGNEQFF. CDR3 bases: TGTGCCACCCAGACTGGAAATGAGCAGTTCTTC.

The genes are TRBV19 and TRBJ2-1, with D perhaps matching TRBD2 (6 bases). V was clipped by 3 bases and J by 8 bases, with 17 bases between them. The V gene's germline CDR1 is LNHDA and CDR2 SQIVND (reference sequence). The length of the CDR3 is 15 residues. The CDR3 is CASSIAGTKGDEQFF. In DNA, the CDR3 is TGTGCCAGTAGTATTGCGGGAACAAAAGGCGATGAGCAGTTCTTC.

The chain links TRBV18 to TRBJ2-5; D is undetermined. The CDR3 sequence is 15 residues long. Trimming took off 6 bases at V and 2 bases at J, with 16 bases between the two ends. CDR1 is KGHSH and CDR2 is LQKENI in the germline V gene. For the CDR3, the DNA is TGTGCCAGCTCCCCTTCGCCCCGGAGACAAGAGACCCAGTACTTC. This sequence encodes CASSPSPRRQETQYF.

A few counts support this clonotype. The chain recombines TRBV15 with TRBJ2-2; possibly TRBD1 for D (6 bases). The CDR3 has 14 residues. The germline V gene encodes CDR1 LNHNV and CDR2 YYDKDF (reference sequence). Trimming cost V 3 bases and J 6 bases, with 11 bases left between them. The CDR3 region has the DNA TGTGCCACCAGCAGGGCGACAGGCTCCGGGGAGCTGTTTTTT. It is translated as CATSRATGSGELFF.

This chain links TRBV20-1 with TRBJ1-2; possibly TRBD1 for D (5 bases). V was pared by 6 bases and J by 1 base, with 12 bases between. The germline CDR1 and CDR2 sequences are DFQATT and SNEGSKA (reference sequence). The CDR3 sequence is 13 residues long. The CDR3 sequence: CSAPTDINYGYTF. The CDR3 coding sequence is TGCAGTGCCCCGACAGACATTAACTATGGCTACACCTTC.

This clonotype turned up a few times. This chain uses TRBV20-1 with TRBJ2-5; no definite D call. The CDR3 sequence is 14 residues long. The V gene's germline CDR1 is DFQATT and CDR2 SNEGSKA (reference sequence). Between the trimmed V and J ends, which lost 0 bases and 5 bases, there was a span of 13 bases. CDR3 in amino acids: CSARDTQGVETQYF. The CDR3 coding sequence is TGCAGTGCTAGAGATACGCAAGGCGTGGAGACCCAGTACTTC.

This chain connects TRBV5-5 to TRBJ2-4; D is ambiguous. Germline lookup yields CDR1 SGHKS and CDR2 YYEKEE (reference sequence). The CDR3 spans 17 residues. The V gene lost 2 bases and the J gene lost 0 bases, with 15 bases spanning the gap. This chain's CDR3 is CASSLSDNLLAKNIQYF. CDR3 DNA sequence: TGTGCCAGCAGCTTATCTGACAATTTACTAGCCAAAAACATTCAGTACTTC. The full variable domain, its missing parts supplied by reference TRBV5-5 and TRBJ2-4, is DAGVTQSPTHLIKTRGQQVTLRCSPISGHKSVSWYQQVLGQGPQFIFQYYEKEERGRGNFPDRFSARQFPNYSSELNVNALLLGDSALYLCASSLSDNLLAKNIQYFGAGTRLSVL.

J is TRBJ2-7 and V is TRBV13; 12 bases map to TRBD2. The germline CDR1 and CDR2 sequences are PRHDT and FYEKMQ (reference sequence). With 3 bases clipped from V and 3 bases from J, the junction kept 3 bases outside the gene matches. The CDR3 consists of 15 residues. The CDR3 loop is CASSFLAGGGYEQYF. The CDR3 coding sequence is TGTGCCAGCAGCTTCCTAGCGGGAGGGGGCTACGAGCAGTACTTC.

The chain employs TRBV15 and TRBJ1-1; no firm D call. The germline V gene encodes CDR1 LNHNV and CDR2 YYDKDF (reference sequence). Deletions cut 1 base from V and 3 bases from J, with 9 bases between. The CDR3 covers 14 residues. The CDR3 DNA reads TGTGCCACCAGCAGAGCCAACCCTGACACTGAAGCTTTCTTT. Amino acids: CATSRANPDTEAFF.

The chain is built from TRBV9 and TRBJ2-3, with D perhaps TRBD1 or TRBD2 (6 bases each). The CDR3 length is 15 residues. V lost 4 bases to trimming and J lost 0 bases, with 12 bases between them. Germline-derived CDR1 and CDR2 are SGDLS and YYNGEE. CDR3 nucleotide sequence: TGTGCCAGCAGCCCGCAGGGGAGGAGCACAGATACGCAGTATTTT. It specifies CASSPQGRSTDTQYF.